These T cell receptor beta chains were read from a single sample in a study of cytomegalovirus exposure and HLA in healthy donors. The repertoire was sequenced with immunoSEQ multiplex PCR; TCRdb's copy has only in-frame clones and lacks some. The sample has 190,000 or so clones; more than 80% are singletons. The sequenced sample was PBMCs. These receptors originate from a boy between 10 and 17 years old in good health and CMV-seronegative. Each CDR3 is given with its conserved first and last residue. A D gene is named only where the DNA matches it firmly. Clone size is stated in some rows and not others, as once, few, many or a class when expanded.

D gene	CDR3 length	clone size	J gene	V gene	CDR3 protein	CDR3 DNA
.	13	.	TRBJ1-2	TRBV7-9	CSSSLNRDTGYTF	TGTTCCAGCAGCTTGAACAGGGATACTGGCTACACCTTC
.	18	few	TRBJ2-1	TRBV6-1	CASSEALSGVNTYNEQFF	TGTGCCAGCAGTGAAGCGCTTTCGGGGGTCAATACCTACAATGAGCAGTTCTTC
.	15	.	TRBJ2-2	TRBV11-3	CASSLIQGGTGELFF	TGTGCCAGCAGCTTAATACAGGGCGGCACCGGGGAGCTGTTTTTT
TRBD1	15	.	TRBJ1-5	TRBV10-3	CAISISGQGNQPQHF	TGTGCCATCTCTATTTCCGGACAGGGCAATCAGCCCCAGCATTTT
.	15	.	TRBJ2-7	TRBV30	CAWSKGKLGEYEQYF	TGTGCCTGGAGTAAGGGCAAGCTAGGGGAATACGAGCAGTACTTC
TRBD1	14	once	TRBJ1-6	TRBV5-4	CASSLDRGDSPLHF	TGTGCCAGCAGCCTCGACAGGGGTGATTCACCCCTCCACTTT
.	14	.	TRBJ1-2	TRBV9	CASSDEGQYYGYTF	TGTGCCAGCAGCGATGAAGGACAGTACTATGGCTACACCTTC
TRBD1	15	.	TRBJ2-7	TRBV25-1	CASSSPGTGHHEQYF	TGTGCCAGCAGCTCCCCGGGGACAGGGCACCACGAGCAGTACTTC
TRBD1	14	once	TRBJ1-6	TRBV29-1	CSGGQGDHNSPLHF	TGCAGCGGGGGACAGGGGGATCATAATTCACCCCTCCACTTT
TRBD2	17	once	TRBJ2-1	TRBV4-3	CASSQRLAGALYNEQFF	TGCGCCAGCAGCCAACGACTAGCGGGAGCGCTCTACAATGAGCAGTTCTTC
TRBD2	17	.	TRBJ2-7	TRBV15	CATSRGLAGGRFYEQYF	TGTGCCACCAGCAGAGGACTAGCGGGGGGCCGGTTCTACGAGCAGTACTTC
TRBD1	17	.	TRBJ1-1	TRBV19	CASRSGGQGAPNTEAFF	TGTGCCAGTCGCAGCGGGGGACAGGGGGCTCCGAACACTGAAGCTTTCTTT
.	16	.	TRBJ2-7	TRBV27	CASSLSGLNPFYEQYF	TGTGCCAGCAGTTTATCCGGACTAAACCCTTTCTACGAGCAGTACTTC
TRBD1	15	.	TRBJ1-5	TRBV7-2	CASSLDRGQGQPQHF	TGTGCCAGCAGCTTGGACAGGGGGCAGGGACAGCCCCAGCATTTT
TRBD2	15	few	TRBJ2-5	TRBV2	CASTASGGTQETQYF	TGTGCCAGCACGGCTAGCGGGGGAACGCAAGAGACCCAGTACTTC